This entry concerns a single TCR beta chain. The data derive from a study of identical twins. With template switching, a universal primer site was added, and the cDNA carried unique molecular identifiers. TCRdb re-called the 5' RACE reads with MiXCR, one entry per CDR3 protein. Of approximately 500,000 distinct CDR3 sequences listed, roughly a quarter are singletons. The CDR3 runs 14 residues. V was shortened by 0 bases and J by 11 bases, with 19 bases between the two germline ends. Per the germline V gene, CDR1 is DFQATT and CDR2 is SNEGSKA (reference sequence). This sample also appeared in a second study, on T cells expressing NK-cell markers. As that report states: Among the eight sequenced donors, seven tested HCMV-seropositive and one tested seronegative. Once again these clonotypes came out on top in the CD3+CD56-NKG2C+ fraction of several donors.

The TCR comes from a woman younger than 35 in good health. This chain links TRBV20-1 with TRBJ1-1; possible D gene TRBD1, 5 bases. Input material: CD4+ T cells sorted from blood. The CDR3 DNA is TGCAGTGCTAGAGACCTACTCACGATGGGGACTGCTTTCTTT. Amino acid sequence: CSARDLLTMGTAFF.